A single sample gave rise to the 32 T cell receptor beta chains below, sequenced in a study of OX40 agonist ivuxolimab in advanced cancers. The protocol was immunoSEQ multiplex PCR, while the TCRdb copy is restricted to in-frame clones and leaves out a portion. The sample shows around 68,000 clones, roughly 90% of them seen only once. Specimen: CD4+ or CD8+ T cells sorted from blood, collected in a trial of the OX40 agonist ivuxolimab. The receptors originated from an adult with an advanced solid tumor such as melanoma, head and neck, liver or kidney cancer.

This clone was recorded only once. V gene TRBV10-1 combines with J gene TRBJ2-7; TRBD1 matches at 10 bases. With V trimmed by 0 bases and J by 3 bases, 5 bases remained unmatched. The germline gives CDR1 WNHNN, CDR2 SYGVQD (reference sequence). The CDR3 covers 16 residues. CDR3 amino acids: CASSESWTGGDYEQYF. The CDR3 DNA is TGCGCCAGCAGTGAGTCTTGGACAGGGGGAGACTACGAGCAGTACTTC.

The chain joins TRBV19 to TRBJ2-1, with a possible D match to TRBD2 (6 bases). This CDR3 contains 15 residues. Germline V gene data show CDR1 as LNHDA and CDR2 as SQIVND (reference sequence). Trimming cost V 2 bases and J 6 bases, with 14 bases left between them. This CDR3 is CASSIWAGTVNEQFF. The CDR3 DNA reads as TGTGCCAGTAGTATATGGGCGGGAACCGTCAATGAGCAGTTCTTC.

The J gene is TRBJ1-4, the V gene TRBV30; unclear D gene. CDR3 length: 13 amino acids. Germline assignment: CDR1 GTSNPN and CDR2 SVGIG (reference sequence). V lost 3 bases and J lost 0, with 5 bases in between. The CDR3 nucleotides are TGTGCCTGGAGGGTCTCAACTAATGAAAAACTGTTTTTT. Encoded protein: CAWRVSTNEKLFF.

The chain combines TRBV7-9 with TRBJ1-5; possible D gene TRBD1, 6 bases. V lost 0 bases to trimming and J lost 7 bases, with 13 bases between them. Germline CDR1 and CDR2: SEHNR and FQNEAQ (reference sequence). The CDR3 totals 15 residues. The CDR3 protein is CASSLAGAGEQPQHF. In nucleotides, the CDR3 is TGTGCCAGCAGCTTAGCTGGGGCAGGGGAACAGCCCCAGCATTTT.

The V and J genes are TRBV18 and TRBJ1-5; D unresolved. Trimming cost V 3 bases and J 1 base, with 10 bases left between them. Germline loops: CDR1 KGHSH, CDR2 LQKENI. The CDR3 runs to 15 residues. The CDR3 DNA sequence: TGTGCCAGCTCACCTCGGGGTGACAGCAATCAGCCCCAGCATTTT. It specifies CASSPRGDSNQPQHF. Looking up the rest from reference TRBV18 and TRBJ1-5 gives the full variable domain: NAGVMQNPRHLVRRRGQEARLRCSPMKGHSHVYWYRQLPEEGLKFMVYLQKENIIDESGMPKERFSAEFPKEGPSILRIQQVVRGDSAAYFCASSPRGDSNQPQHFGDGTRLSIL.

This chain connects TRBV14 to TRBJ1-1, with 8 bases fitting TRBD1. The CDR3 consists of 19 residues. CDR1 is SGHDN, CDR2 FVKESK, per germline. V gave up 2 bases and J gave up 4 bases; unmatched junction bases: 18. The CDR3 sequence: CASSQPNVLPGQVFTEAFF. CDR3 bases: TGTGCCAGCAGCCAACCCAACGTTCTACCGGGACAGGTATTCACTGAAGCTTTCTTT.

This chain links TRBV19 with TRBJ1-3; D remains ambiguous. Germline CDR1 reads LNHDA; CDR2 reads SQIVND (reference sequence). The CDR3 is made up of 14 amino acids. The V gene lost 1 base and the J gene lost 4 bases, with 8 bases spanning the gap. For the CDR3, the DNA is TGTGCCAGTAGTATAGCCGGGCCAGGAAACACCATATATTTT. Its protein product is CASSIAGPGNTIYF.

The chain is built from TRBV5-1 and TRBJ2-7, with D uncertain. This CDR3 comprises 14 residues. The germline V and J ends were trimmed by 0 bases and 4 bases, with 11 bases remaining between them. CDR1 SGHRS and CDR2 YFSETQ come from the germline V gene. The CDR3 nucleotides are TGCGCCAGCAGCTTGGCTGAGTACCGATACGAGCAGTACTTC. It specifies CASSLAEYRYEQYF.

Only one count was recorded for this clone. V gene TRBV7-8 combines with J gene TRBJ1-1; no clear D gene. From germline, CDR1 is SGHVS and CDR2 FQNEAQ. V lost 5 bases to trimming and J lost 6 bases, with 16 bases between them. CDR3 size: 14 residues. The CDR3 DNA follows: TGTGCCAGCAGCCCGCGTCGGATCCCGGCTGAAGCTTTCTTT. Translating it yields CASSPRRIPAEAFF.

J is TRBJ1-1 and V is TRBV6-6, with D perhaps TRBD1 (6 bases). This CDR3 comprises 15 residues. V dropped 5 bases and J dropped 1 base, with 14 bases sitting between them. CDR1 is MNHNY and CDR2 is SVGAGI in the germline V gene (reference sequence). In DNA form, the CDR3 reads TGTGCCAGCAGTCCGCAGGGGATCGGGAACACTGAAGCTTTCTTT. Its protein is CASSPQGIGNTEAFF.

Only one count was recorded for this clone. The genes are TRBV30 and TRBJ1-6; 7 bases align to TRBD1. CDR3 length: 15 residues. CDR1 and CDR2 from the germline V gene are GTSNPN and SVGIG (reference sequence). V shed 0 bases, J shed 5 bases, and the junction held 4 bases outside the gene matches. The CDR3 DNA follows: TGTGCCTGGAGTGTGGGGACAGTTAATAATTCACCCCTCCACTTT. Its translation: CAWSVGTVNNSPLHF. Based on the CDR3 plus reference TRBV30 and TRBJ1-6, the full variable domain is SQTIHQWPATLVQPVGSPLSLECTVEGTSNPNLYWYRQAAGRGLQLLFYSVGIGQISSEVPQNLSASRPQDRQFILSSKKLLLSDSGFYLCAWSVGTVNNSPLHFGNGTRLTVT.

This rearrangement joins TRBV4-1 to TRBJ2-2, with D unresolved. The CDR3 runs 15 residues. The germline CDR1 and CDR2 sequences are MGHRA and YSYEKL. V lost 3 bases and J lost 6, with 14 bases in between. The CDR3 is CASSQLELVAGELFF. Here the CDR3 DNA reads TGCGCCAGCAGCCAGTTAGAGTTGGTTGCCGGGGAGCTGTTTTTT.

This chain joins TRBV30 and TRBJ1-5, with no clear D. V shed 0 bases and J shed 7 bases, with 10 bases lying between them. CDR1 GTSNPN and CDR2 SVGIG come from the germline V gene (reference sequence). CDR3 length equals 13 residues. The CDR3 DNA follows: TGTGCCTGGAGTGTAAGGGATAGGCAGCCCCAGCATTTT. Amino acids: CAWSVRDRQPQHF.

This chain joins TRBV11-2 and TRBJ2-3; 7 bases fit TRBD2. The CDR3 covers 17 residues. Germline CDR1 reads SGHAT; CDR2 reads FQNNGV. Trimming removed 1 base from V and 8 bases from J; junction bases left unmatched: 15. The CDR3 nucleotides are TGTGCCAGCAGCTTAGCAGGACACGGACTAGGGTATAGTACGCAGTATTTT. This codes for CASSLAGHGLGYSTQYF.

V gene TRBV18 combines with J gene TRBJ1-1; TRBD1 matches at 7 bases. With 2 bases clipped from V and 5 bases from J, the junction kept 2 bases outside the gene matches. CDR3 length: 13 amino acids. Germline loops: CDR1 KGHSH, CDR2 LQKENI. The CDR3 loop reads CASSPDRVTEAFF. CDR3 sequence (DNA): TGTGCCAGCTCACCAGACAGGGTTACTGAAGCTTTCTTT.

This clone showed up just once. V usage is TRBV19 and J usage is TRBJ2-2; 8 positions agree with TRBD1. The trim removed 5 bases at V and 0 bases at J, leaving 14 bases unmatched. The V gene's germline CDR1 is LNHDA and CDR2 SQIVND (reference sequence). This CDR3 spans 19 amino acids. CDR3 DNA sequence: TGTGCCAGTAGTGCCATCGGGACAGGACGAAACGCGAACACCGGGGAGCTGTTTTTT. Its translation: CASSAIGTGRNANTGELFF.

V is TRBV28 and J is TRBJ2-2; 7 bases line up with TRBD2. The CDR3 is 15 residues long. V shed 1 base and J 7 bases; nucleotides not matched to a gene: 6. Germline CDR1 is MDHEN and CDR2 is SYDVKM. As DNA, the CDR3 is TGTGCCAGCAGTTTATTGGCGGGGGTAGGCGGGGAGCTGTTTTTT. Its protein is CASSLLAGVGGELFF.

This chain links TRBV2 with TRBJ1-5; possible D gene TRBD1, 5 bases. Trimming took 5 bases from V and 0 from J, leaving 11 bases between them. This CDR3 comprises 15 residues. In germline, CDR1 is SNHLY, CDR2 FYNNEI. The CDR3 DNA is TGTGCCAGCAGTCTCCAGGGAGATAGCAATCAGCCCCAGCATTTT. Translated, it gives CASSLQGDSNQPQHF.

V is TRBV19 and J is TRBJ1-3; no definite D call. Germline CDR1 LNHDA, CDR2 SQIVND (reference sequence). There are 12 residues in the CDR3. V lost 5 bases and J 3 bases, leaving 5 bases between the germline ends. CDR3 coding DNA: TGTGCCAGTAGTGAGAGTGGAAACACCATATATTTT. Its protein is CASSESGNTIYF.

The CDR3 coding sequence is TGTGCCTGGGGGCCGGGACTAGCGGGAGCGGATACGCAGTATTTT. Its protein is CAWGPGLAGADTQYF. The chain employs TRBV30 and TRBJ2-3; 14 bases match TRBD2. The CDR3 length is 15 residues. With 5 bases clipped from V and 6 bases from J, the junction kept 7 bases outside the gene matches. Germline V gene sequence: CDR1 GTSNPN, CDR2 SVGIG (reference sequence).

This clone has a single count. The chain joins TRBV5-6 to TRBJ2-3; 12 bases match TRBD2. Germline assignment: CDR1 SGHDT and CDR2 YYEEEE. This CDR3 comprises 17 residues. V lost 4 bases and J lost 9; bases outside the gene matches: 15. DNA of the CDR3: TGTGCCAGCAGCGTCCTATCTAGCGGGGGGGCTCGGCAAACGCAGTATTTT. Protein product: CASSVLSSGGARQTQYF.

V usage is TRBV7-3 and J usage is TRBJ2-1, with D perhaps TRBD2 (7 bases). Trimming left V 5 bases short and J 7 bases short, with 18 bases between. Germline V lookup: CDR1 SGHTA, CDR2 FQGTGA. There are 15 residues in the CDR3. The CDR3 DNA reads TGTGCCAGCAGCACCCAAGGGGGGGCGACGAATGAGCAGTTCTTC. Its translation is CASSTQGGATNEQFF.

V gene TRBV4-2 combines with J gene TRBJ1-4; tentative D call: TRBD1 (5 bases). CDR3 length equals 12 residues. V lost 5 bases to trimming and J lost 8 bases, with 9 bases between them. The germline V gene has CDR1 LGHNA and CDR2 YNFKEQ. CDR3 sequence: CASSARDEKLFF. CDR3 nucleotide sequence: TGTGCCAGCAGCGCGAGGGACGAAAAACTGTTTTTT.

The chain uses TRBV30 and TRBJ1-1; D ambiguous. The germline V gene encodes CDR1 GTSNPN and CDR2 SVGIG (reference sequence). CDR3 length: 13 amino acids. V was clipped by 2 bases and J by 2 bases, with 9 bases between them. CDR3 bases: TGTGCCTGGAGTTCCCGGGGAAACACTGAAGCTTTCTTT. Translation: CAWSSRGNTEAFF.

The chain employs TRBV6-1 and TRBJ2-7, with 11 bases identical to TRBD2. Trimming at V came to 9 bases and at J to 3 bases, leaving 4 bases not matched to a gene. The CDR3 has 13 amino acids. Germline V gene data show CDR1 as MNHNS and CDR2 as SASEGT. The CDR3 is CASKTSGDYEQYF. CDR3 DNA sequence: TGTGCCAGTAAGACTAGCGGGGACTACGAGCAGTACTTC.

V gene TRBV5-6 combines with J gene TRBJ2-7, with D unclear. Trimming took 4 bases from V and 0 from J, leaving 11 bases between them. The CDR3 covers 14 residues. The germline V gene encodes CDR1 SGHDT and CDR2 YYEEEE. CDR3 coding DNA: TGTGCCAGCAGCCTCGGACGGATCTCCTACGAGCAGTACTTC. This sequence encodes CASSLGRISYEQYF.

The chain uses TRBV10-1 and TRBJ1-1, with D possibly matching TRBD1 (5 bases). V gave up 9 bases and J gave up 0 bases, with 14 bases separating them. Germline CDR1 WNHNN, CDR2 SYGVQD (reference sequence). The CDR3 runs 14 residues. The CDR3 sequence is CASAPGTVNTEAFF. CDR3 coding DNA: TGCGCCAGTGCCCCAGGGACGGTGAACACTGAAGCTTTCTTT.

The chain carries TRBV29-1 and TRBJ1-4; a weak D match, TRBD1 (5 bases). Per germline, CDR1 SQVTM and CDR2 ANQGSEA. The CDR3 has 12 residues. The germline V and J ends were trimmed by 6 bases and 8 bases, with 13 bases remaining between them. CDR3 residues: CSVGRAGEKLFF. The CDR3 nucleotides are TGCAGCGTCGGCAGGGCGGGAGAAAAACTGTTTTTT.

Only one count was recorded for this clone. This rearrangement joins TRBV6-6 to TRBJ2-2; D unclear. Germline V CDR1 and CDR2: MNHNY, SVGAGI (reference sequence). The ends were cut back, 8 bases at V and 1 base at J, with 5 bases in the middle. The CDR3 has 12 residues. CDR3 loop: CASGRNTGELFF. The CDR3 coding sequence is TGTGCCAGCGGGCGGAACACCGGGGAGCTGTTTTTT.

The V call is TRBV6-6, the J call TRBJ1-2; no definite D call. Trimming removed 8 bases at V and 5 bases at J, with 24 bases between. The CDR3 has 16 amino acids. Per germline, CDR1 MNHNY and CDR2 SVGAGI (reference sequence). This chain's CDR3 is CASQTDGYRVGYGYTF. The CDR3 DNA reads TGTGCCAGCCAAACGGACGGCTATAGGGTGGGTTATGGCTACACCTTC.

V usage is TRBV11-2 and J usage is TRBJ1-2; weak D call: TRBD1 (5 bases). V was shortened by 1 base and J by 3 bases, with 6 bases between the two germline ends. CDR3 size: 13 residues. The V gene's germline CDR1 is SGHAT and CDR2 FQNNGV. The chain's CDR3 is CASSLAQDYGYTF. The DNA of the CDR3 is TGTGCCAGCAGCTTAGCACAGGACTATGGCTACACCTTC.

The chain has TRBV6-6 and TRBJ2-7; D may be TRBD1 (6 bases). The V gene's germline CDR1 is MNHNY and CDR2 SVGAGI (reference sequence). The germline V and J ends were trimmed by 0 bases and 13 bases, with 16 bases remaining between them. This CDR3 is 13 amino acids long. The CDR3 bases are TGTGCCAGCAGTTACTCGGACAGCACCCCCCCCTACTTC. Translation gives CASSYSDSTPPYF.